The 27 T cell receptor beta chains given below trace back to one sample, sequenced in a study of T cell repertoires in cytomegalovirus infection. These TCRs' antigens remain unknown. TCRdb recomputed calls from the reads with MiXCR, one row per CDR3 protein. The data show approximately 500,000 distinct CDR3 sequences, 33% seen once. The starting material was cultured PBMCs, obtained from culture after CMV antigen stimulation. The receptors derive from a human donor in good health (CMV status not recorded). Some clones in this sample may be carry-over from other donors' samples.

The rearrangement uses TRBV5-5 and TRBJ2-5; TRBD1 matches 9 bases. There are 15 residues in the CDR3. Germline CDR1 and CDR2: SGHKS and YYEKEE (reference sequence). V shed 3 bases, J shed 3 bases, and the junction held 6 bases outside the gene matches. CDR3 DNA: TGTGCCAGCAGCTGGCCGGGACAGGGTAAAGAGACCCAGTACTTC. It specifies CASSWPGQGKETQYF.

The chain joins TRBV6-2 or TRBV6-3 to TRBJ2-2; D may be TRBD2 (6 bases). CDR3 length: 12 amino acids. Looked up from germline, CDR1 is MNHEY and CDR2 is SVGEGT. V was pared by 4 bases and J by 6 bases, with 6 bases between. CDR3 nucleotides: TGTGCCAGCAGTTGGGGGGCCGGGGAGCTGTTTTTT. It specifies CASSWGAGELFF.

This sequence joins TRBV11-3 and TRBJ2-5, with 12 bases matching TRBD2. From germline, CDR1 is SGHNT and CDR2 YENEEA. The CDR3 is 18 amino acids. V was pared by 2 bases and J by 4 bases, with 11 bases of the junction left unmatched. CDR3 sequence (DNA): TGTGCCAGCAGCTTATCGTTGCTAGCGGGAGGGCCCGGAGAGACCCAGTACTTC. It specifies CASSLSLLAGGPGETQYF.

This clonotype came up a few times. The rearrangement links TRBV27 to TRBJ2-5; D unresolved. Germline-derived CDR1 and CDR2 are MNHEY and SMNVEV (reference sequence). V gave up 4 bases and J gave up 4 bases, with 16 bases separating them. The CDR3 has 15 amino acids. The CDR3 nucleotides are TGTGCCAGCAGTTCCGGTCAAGAGCGCGGAGAGACCCAGTACTTC. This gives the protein CASSSGQERGETQYF.

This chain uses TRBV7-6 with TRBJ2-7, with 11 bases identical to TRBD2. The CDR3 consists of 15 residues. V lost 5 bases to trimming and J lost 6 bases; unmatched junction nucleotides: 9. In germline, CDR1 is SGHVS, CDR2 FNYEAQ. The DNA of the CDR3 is TGTGCCAGCAGCCAACATAGCGGGAGGGCTTTCGAGCAGTACTTC. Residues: CASSQHSGRAFEQYF. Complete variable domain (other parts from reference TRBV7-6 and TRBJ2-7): GAGVSQSPRYKVTKRGQDVALRCDPISGHVSLYWYRQALGQGPEFLTYFNYEAQQDKSGLPNDRFSAERPEGSISTLTIQRTEQRDSAMYRCASSQHSGRAFEQYFGPGTRLTVT.

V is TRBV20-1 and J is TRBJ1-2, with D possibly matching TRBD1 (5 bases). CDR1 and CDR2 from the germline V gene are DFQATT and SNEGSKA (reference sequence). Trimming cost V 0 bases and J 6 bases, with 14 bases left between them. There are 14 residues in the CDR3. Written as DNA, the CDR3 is TGCAGTGCTAGAGATCCCCAGGGTGGAAATGGCTACACCTTC. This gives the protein CSARDPQGGNGYTF.

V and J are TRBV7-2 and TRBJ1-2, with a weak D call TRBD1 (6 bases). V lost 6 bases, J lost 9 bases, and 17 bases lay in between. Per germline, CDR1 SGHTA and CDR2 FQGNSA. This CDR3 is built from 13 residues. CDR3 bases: TGTGCCAGCAGTACAACAGGGACCCTAAGCTACACCTTC. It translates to CASSTTGTLSYTF.

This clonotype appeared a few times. The chain's CDR3 is CASSIGGLAGYNEQFF. The CDR3 bases are TGTGCCAGTAGTATAGGGGGACTAGCCGGGTACAATGAGCAGTTCTTC. V usage is TRBV19 and J usage is TRBJ2-1; 9 bases match TRBD2. The CDR3 is 16 amino acids. V dropped 1 base and J dropped 4; count of bases not matched to a gene: 5. Germline V gene data show CDR1 as LNHDA and CDR2 as SQIVND (reference sequence).

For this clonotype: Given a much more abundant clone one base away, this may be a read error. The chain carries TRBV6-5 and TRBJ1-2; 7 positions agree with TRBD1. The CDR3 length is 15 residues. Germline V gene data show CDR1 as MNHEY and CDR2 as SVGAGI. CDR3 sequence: CASSHSKGQYYGYTF. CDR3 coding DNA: TGTGCCAGCAGTCACTCGAAGGGACAGTACTATGGCTACACCTTC.

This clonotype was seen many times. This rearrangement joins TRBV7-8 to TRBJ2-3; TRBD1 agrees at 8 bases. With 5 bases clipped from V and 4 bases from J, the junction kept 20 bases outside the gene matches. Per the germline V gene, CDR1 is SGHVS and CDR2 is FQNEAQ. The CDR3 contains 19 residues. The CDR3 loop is CASSPSPWDRRFWADTQYF. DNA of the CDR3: TGTGCCAGCAGCCCTTCACCCTGGGACAGGCGGTTTTGGGCAGATACGCAGTATTTT. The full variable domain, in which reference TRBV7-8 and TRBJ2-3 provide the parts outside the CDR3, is GAGVSQSPRYKVAKRGQDVALRCDPISGHVSLFWYQQALGQGPEFLTYFQNEAQLDKSGLPSDRFFAERPEGSVSTLKIQRTQQEDSAVYLCASSPSPWDRRFWADTQYFGPGTRLTVL.

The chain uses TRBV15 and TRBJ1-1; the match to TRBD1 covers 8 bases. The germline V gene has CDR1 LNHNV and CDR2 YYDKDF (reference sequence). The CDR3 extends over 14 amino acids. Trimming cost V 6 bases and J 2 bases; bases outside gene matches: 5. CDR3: CATSGQGQNTEAFF. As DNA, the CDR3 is TGTGCCACCAGTGGACAGGGCCAAAACACTGAAGCTTTCTTT.

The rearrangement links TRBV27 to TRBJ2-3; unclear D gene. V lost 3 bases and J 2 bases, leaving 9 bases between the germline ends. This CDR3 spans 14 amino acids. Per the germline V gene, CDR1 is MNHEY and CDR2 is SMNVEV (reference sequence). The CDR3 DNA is TGTGCCAGCAGTTTTGAGTCCCCCACAGATACGCAGTATTTT. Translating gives CASSFESPTDTQYF.

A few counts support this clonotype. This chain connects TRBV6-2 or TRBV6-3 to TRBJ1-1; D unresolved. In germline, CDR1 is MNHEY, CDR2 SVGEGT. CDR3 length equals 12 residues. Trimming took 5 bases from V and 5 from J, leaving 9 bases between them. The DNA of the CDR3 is TGTGCCAGCAGTGCCGTGGGGACTGAAGCTTTCTTT. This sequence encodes CASSAVGTEAFF.

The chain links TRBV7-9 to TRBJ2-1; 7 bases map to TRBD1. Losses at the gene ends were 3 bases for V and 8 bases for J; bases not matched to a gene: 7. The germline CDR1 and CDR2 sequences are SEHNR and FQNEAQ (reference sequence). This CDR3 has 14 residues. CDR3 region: CASSFGDSDDEQFF. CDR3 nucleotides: TGTGCCAGCAGCTTTGGGGACAGTGACGATGAGCAGTTCTTC. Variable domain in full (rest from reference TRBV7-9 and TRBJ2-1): DTGVSQNPRHKITKRGQNVTFRCDPISEHNRLYWYRQTLGQGPEFLTYFQNEAQLEKSRLLSDRFSAERPKGSFSTLEIQRTEQGDSAMYLCASSFGDSDDEQFFGPGTRLTVL.

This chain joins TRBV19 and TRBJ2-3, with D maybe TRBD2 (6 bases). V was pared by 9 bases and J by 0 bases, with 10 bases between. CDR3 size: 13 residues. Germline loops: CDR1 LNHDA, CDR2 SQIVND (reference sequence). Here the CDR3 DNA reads TGTGCCAGCCGGGCGGGAAGCACAGATACGCAGTATTTT. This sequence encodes CASRAGSTDTQYF.

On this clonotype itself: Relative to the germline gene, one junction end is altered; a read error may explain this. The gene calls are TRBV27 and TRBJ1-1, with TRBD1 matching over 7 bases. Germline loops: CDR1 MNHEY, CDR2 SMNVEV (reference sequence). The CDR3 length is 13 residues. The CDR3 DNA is TGTGCCAGCAGTCTCGACAGGGCTACTGAAGTTTTCTTT. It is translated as CASSLDRATEVFF.

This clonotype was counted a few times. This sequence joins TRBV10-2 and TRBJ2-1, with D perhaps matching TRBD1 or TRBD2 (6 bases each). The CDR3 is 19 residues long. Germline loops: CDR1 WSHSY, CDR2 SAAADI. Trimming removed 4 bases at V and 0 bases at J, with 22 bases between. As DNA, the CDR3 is TGCGCCAGCAGTGGGGACCGGGGGACAACCAAAAGCTCCTACAATGAGCAGTTCTTC. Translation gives CASSGDRGTTKSSYNEQFF.

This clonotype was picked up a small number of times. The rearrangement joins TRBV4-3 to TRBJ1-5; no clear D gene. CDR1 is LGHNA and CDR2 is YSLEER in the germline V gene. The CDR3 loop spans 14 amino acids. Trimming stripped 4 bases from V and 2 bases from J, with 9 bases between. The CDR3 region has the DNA TGCGCCAGCAGCCGACAAGTGGGCAATCAGCCCCAGCATTTT. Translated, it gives CASSRQVGNQPQHF.

CDR3 in amino acids: CASSQGSSGRGEQYF. CDR3 DNA sequence: TGCGCCAGCAGCCAAGGGTCTAGCGGGAGGGGTGAGCAGTACTTC. The gene calls are TRBV4-3 and TRBJ2-7; 12 bases are a match to TRBD2. The V and J ends lost 1 base and 7 bases, in that order; junction bases with no gene match: 5. This CDR3 has 15 amino acids. Germline loops: CDR1 LGHNA, CDR2 YSLEER.

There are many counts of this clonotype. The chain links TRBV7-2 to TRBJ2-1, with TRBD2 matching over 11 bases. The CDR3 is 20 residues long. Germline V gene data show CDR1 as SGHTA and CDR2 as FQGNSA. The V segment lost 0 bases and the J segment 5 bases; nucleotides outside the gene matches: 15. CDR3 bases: TGTGCCAGCAGCTTAGCGCCACTAGCGGGAGCTTGGGGAATACACAATGAGCAGTTCTTC. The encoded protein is CASSLAPLAGAWGIHNEQFF. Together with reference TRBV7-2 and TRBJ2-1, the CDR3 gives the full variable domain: GAGVSQSPSNKVTEKGKDVELRCDPISGHTALYWYRQSLGQGLEFLIYFQGNSAPDKSGLPSDRFSAERTGGSVSTLTIQRTQQEDSAVYLCASSLAPLAGAWGIHNEQFFGPGTRLTVL.

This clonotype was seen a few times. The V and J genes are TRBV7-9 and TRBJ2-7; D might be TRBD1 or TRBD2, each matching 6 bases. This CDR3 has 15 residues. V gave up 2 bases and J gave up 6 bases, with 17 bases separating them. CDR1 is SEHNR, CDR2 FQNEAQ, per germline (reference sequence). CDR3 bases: TGTGCCAGCAGCTTATCTCAAGGGGGGATAGGCGAGCAGTACTTC. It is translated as CASSLSQGGIGEQYF.

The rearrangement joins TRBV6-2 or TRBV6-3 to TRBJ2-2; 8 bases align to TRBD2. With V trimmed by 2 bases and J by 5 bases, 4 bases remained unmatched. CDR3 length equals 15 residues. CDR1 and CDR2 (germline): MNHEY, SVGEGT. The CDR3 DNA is TGTGCCAGCAGTTACCGGTTAGCGGGAACCGGGGAGCTGTTTTTT. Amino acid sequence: CASSYRLAGTGELFF.

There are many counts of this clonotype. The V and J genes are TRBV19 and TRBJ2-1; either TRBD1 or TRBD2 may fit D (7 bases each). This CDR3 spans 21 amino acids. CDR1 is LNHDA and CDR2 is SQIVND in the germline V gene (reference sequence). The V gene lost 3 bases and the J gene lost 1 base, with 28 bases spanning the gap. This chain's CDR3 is CASSMGEGAPSAVLSYNEQFF. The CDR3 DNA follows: TGTGCCAGTAGTATGGGGGAGGGGGCCCCCTCTGCCGTATTGTCCTACAATGAGCAGTTCTTC.

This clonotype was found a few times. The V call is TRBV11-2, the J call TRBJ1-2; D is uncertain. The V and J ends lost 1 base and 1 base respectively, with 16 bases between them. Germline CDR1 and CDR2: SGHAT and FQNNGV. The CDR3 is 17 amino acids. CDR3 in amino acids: CASSLVWDLESNYGYTF. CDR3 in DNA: TGTGCCAGCAGCTTAGTTTGGGATTTGGAGAGTAACTATGGCTACACCTTC.

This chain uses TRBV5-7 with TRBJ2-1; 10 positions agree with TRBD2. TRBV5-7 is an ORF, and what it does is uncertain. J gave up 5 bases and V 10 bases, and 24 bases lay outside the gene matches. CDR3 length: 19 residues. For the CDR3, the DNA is TGTGCCCTATTTACTCAGGGGGTAAGCGGGAGGGCCCTCGACAATGAGCAGTTCTTC. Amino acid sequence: CALFTQGVSGRALDNEQFF.

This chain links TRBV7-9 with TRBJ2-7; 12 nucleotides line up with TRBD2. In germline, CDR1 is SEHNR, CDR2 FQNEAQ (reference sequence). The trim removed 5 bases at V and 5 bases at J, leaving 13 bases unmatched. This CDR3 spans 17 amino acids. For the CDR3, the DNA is TGTGCCAGCAGCCCCCCCACTAGCGGGAGGATAGGGGACGAGCAGTACTTC. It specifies CASSPPTSGRIGDEQYF.

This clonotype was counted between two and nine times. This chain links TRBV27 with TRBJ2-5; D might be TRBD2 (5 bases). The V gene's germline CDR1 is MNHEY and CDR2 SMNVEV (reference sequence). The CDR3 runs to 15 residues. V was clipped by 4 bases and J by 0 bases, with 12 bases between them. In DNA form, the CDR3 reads TGTGCCAGCAGTTCCCAAGGACTTTACCAAGAGACCCAGTACTTC. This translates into CASSSQGLYQETQYF.